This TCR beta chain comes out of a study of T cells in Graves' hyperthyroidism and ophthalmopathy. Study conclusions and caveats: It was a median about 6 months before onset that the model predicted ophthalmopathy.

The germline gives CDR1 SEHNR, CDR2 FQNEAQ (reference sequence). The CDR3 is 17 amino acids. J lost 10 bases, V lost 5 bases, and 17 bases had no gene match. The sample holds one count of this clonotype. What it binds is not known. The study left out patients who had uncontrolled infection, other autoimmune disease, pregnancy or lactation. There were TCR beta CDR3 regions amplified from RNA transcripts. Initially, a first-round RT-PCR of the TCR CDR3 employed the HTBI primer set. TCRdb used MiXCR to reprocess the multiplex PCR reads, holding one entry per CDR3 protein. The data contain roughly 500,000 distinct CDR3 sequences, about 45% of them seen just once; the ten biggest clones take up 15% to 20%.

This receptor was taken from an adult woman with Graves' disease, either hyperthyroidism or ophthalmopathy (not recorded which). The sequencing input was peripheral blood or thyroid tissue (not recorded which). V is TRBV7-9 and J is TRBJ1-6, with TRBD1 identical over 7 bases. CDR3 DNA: TGTGCCAGCAGCGTACAAGAAAGGGAGGGGACAGACTCACCCCTCCACTTT. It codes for CASSVQEREGTDSPLHF.